Presented here are 5 T cell receptor beta chains from one specimen sequenced in a study of radiation and T cells in renal cell carcinoma. Only in-frame clones appear in the TCRdb table, and some are missing; sequencing was by immunoSEQ multiplex PCR. This repertoire shows fewer than 200,000 clones, 88% found once; its top ten account for 11%. Specified time point: blood 4 weeks post-SBRT, at nephrectomy. Treatment: 15 Gy SBRT to primary tumor, nephrectomy 4 weeks later. Sequencing used blood, obtained from a patient whose treatment included radiotherapy and nephrectomy. These receptors originate from a woman aged 45-65 years with renal cell carcinoma.

The chain uses TRBV7-9 and TRBJ2-1; 12 nucleotides line up with TRBD2. The J segment lost 4 bases and the V segment lost 5 bases, leaving 3 bases of the junction unmatched. The CDR3 extends over 15 amino acids. Germline V gives CDR1 SEHNR, CDR2 FQNEAQ (reference sequence). DNA of the CDR3: TGTGCCAGCAGCAAGCTAGCGGGGGGGTACAATGAGCAGTTCTTC. Its protein is CASSKLAGGYNEQFF. The full variable domain, with the rest looked up from reference TRBV7-9 and TRBJ2-1, is DTGVSQNPRHKITKRGQNVTFRCDPISEHNRLYWYRQTLGQGPEFLTYFQNEAQLEKSRLLSDRFSAERPKGSFSTLEIQRTEQGDSAMYLCASSKLAGGYNEQFFGPGTRLTVL.

Here the CDR3 DNA reads TGTGCCAGCAGCGGGGGGGCCAGAGGAGATGAGCAGTTCTTC. Its translation: CASSGGARGDEQFF. The chain joins TRBV6-5 to TRBJ2-1; TRBD2 aligns across 8 bases. CDR1 MNHEY and CDR2 SVGAGI come from the germline V gene. The trim removed 6 bases at V and 8 bases at J, leaving 9 bases unmatched. The CDR3 sequence is 14 residues long.

This sequence joins TRBV5-4 and TRBJ2-5; 7 bases fit TRBD1. The CDR3 extends over 14 amino acids. Germline V gene lookup returns CDR1 SGHNT and CDR2 YYREEE (reference sequence). Trimming took 4 bases from V and 2 from J; bases not matched to a gene: 5. The CDR3 region is CASSPGTAQETQYF. The CDR3 nucleotides are TGTGCCAGCAGCCCAGGGACAGCACAAGAGACCCAGTACTTC.

The V gene is TRBV9, the J gene TRBJ1-4; D is unclear. This CDR3 contains 14 residues. Looked up from germline, CDR1 is SGDLS and CDR2 is YYNGEE. The V and J ends lost 0 bases and 5 bases respectively, with 8 bases between them. In DNA form, the CDR3 reads TGTGCCAGCAGCGTAGGAATTGGGAATGAAAAACTGTTTTTT. Protein sequence: CASSVGIGNEKLFF.

The chain recombines TRBV4-3 with TRBJ2-3; possible D gene TRBD2, 5 bases. CDR1 and CDR2 from the germline V gene are LGHNA and YSLEER. V dropped 1 base and J dropped 4 bases, with 21 bases sitting between them. CDR3 length: 18 amino acids. The CDR3 DNA is TGCGCCAGCAGCCAAGCGGCTAGGTGGCTAACCGGGGCAGATACGCAGTATTTT. Translation: CASSQAARWLTGADTQYF.